Listed here is a single T cell receptor beta chain. The record originates from a study of technical replicates of blood from a handful of donors. The CDR3 length is 15 residues. Germline loops: CDR1 MGHRA, CDR2 YSYEKL. V dropped 3 bases and J dropped 5 bases, with 16 bases sitting between them. Some clones are missing from TCRdb's copy, which holds only in-frame ones; the method was immunoSEQ multiplex PCR. The sample has around 80,000 clones; over 85% are singletons. The chain recombines TRBV4-1 with TRBJ1-1; perhaps TRBD1 as D (5 bases). The clonotype originates from a human donor in good health. Material: T cells isolated from PBMCs. The CDR3 here is CASSQLIVSGTEAFF. Here the CDR3 DNA reads TGCGCCAGCAGCCAGTTGATCGTCTCAGGGACTGAAGCTTTCTTT.